This record looks at one T cell receptor beta chain sequence and its context. In the authors' methods: The assay estimated nucleated cells by amplifying reference gene primers. The assay was immunoSEQ multiplex PCR, and TCRdb's table has in-frame clones only and misses some. The V and J calls and the clone size are those of that table, but D and trimming were determined from the DNA. The sample lists approximately 190,000 clones; 75% to 90% were seen once. The data originate from a study of blood T cell repertoires in COVID-19. Study overall: Acute and convalescent COVID-19 specimens originated in the United States, Italy and Spain. T cells, B-cell-depleted T cells, or PBMCs supplied cDNA or gDNA.

Germline values: CDR1 SGHNT, CDR2 YENEEA. This CDR3 comprises 12 residues. J was trimmed by 6 bases and V by 4 bases; bases with no gene match: 3. The V gene is TRBV11-3, the J gene TRBJ2-7; TRBD1 matches 7 bases. The material sequenced was peripheral blood. The receptor was derived from a man aged 65 to 79 with active or convalescent COVID-19. The DNA for the CDR3 is TGTGCCAGCAGCTCCACAGGGGTCGAGCAGTACTTC. Residues: CASSSTGVEQYF.